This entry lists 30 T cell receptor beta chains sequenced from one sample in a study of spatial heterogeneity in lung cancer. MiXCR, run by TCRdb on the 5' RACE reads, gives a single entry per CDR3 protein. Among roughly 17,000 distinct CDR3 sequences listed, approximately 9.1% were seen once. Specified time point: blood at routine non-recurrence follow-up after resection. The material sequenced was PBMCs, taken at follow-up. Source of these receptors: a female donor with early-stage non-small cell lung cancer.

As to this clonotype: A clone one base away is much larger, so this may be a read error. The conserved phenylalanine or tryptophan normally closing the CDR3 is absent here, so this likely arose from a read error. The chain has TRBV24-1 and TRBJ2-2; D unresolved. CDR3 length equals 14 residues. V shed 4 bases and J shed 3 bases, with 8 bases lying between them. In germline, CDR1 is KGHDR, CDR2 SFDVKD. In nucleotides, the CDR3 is TGTGCCACCAGTGACTCGACGGACACCGGGGAGCTGTTTTCT. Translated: CATSDSTDTGELFS.

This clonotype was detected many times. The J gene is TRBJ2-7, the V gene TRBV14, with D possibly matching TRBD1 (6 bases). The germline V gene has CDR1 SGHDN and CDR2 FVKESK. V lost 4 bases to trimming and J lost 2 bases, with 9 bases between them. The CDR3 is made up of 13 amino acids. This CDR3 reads CASSPGQAYEQYF. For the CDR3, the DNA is TGTGCCAGCAGCCCGGGACAAGCCTACGAGCAGTACTTC.

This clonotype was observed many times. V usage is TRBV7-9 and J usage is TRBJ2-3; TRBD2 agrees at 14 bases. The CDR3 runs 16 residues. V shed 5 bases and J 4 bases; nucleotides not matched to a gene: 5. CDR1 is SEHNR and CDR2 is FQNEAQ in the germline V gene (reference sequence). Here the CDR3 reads CASSMGLAGAADTQYF. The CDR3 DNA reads TGTGCCAGCAGCATGGGACTAGCGGGAGCAGCAGATACGCAGTATTTT. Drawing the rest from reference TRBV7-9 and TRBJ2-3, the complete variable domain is DTGVSQNPRHKITKRGQNVTFRCDPISEHNRLYWYRQTLGQGPEFLTYFQNEAQLEKSRLLSDRFSAERPKGSFSTLEIQRTEQGDSAMYLCASSMGLAGAADTQYFGPGTRLTVL.

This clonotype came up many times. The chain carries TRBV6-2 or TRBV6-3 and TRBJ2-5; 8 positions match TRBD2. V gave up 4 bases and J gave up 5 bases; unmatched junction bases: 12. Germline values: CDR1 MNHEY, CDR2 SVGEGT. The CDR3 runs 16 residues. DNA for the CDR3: TGTGCCAGCAGTTGGGGTAACGGGGGGGCCTTGGAGACCCAGTACTTC. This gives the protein CASSWGNGGALETQYF.

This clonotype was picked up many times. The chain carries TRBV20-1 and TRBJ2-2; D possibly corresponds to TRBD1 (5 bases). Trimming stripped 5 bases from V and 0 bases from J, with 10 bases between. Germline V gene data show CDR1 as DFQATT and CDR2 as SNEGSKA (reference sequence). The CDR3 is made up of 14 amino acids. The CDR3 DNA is TGCAGTGCTCGACAGACTTCGAACACCGGGGAGCTGTTTTTT. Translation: CSARQTSNTGELFF.

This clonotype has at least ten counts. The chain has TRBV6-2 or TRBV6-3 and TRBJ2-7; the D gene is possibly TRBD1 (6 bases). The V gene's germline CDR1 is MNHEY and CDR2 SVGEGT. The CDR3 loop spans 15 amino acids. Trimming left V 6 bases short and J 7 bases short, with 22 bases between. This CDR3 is CASSYGWGTPIEQYF. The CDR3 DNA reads TGTGCCAGCAGCTACGGCTGGGGGACACCCATTGAGCAGTACTTC.

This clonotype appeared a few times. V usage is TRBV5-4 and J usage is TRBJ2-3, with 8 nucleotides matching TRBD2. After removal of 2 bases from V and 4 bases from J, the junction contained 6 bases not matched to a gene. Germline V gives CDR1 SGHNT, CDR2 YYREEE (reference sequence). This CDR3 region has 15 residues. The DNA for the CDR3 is TGTGCCAGCAGCTTAGCGGGAGATGAGGCAGATACGCAGTATTTT. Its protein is CASSLAGDEADTQYF.

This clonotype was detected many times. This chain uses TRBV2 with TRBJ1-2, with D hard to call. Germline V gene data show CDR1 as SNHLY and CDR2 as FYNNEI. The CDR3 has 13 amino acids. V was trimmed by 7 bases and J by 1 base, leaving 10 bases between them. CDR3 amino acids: CASIPVLNYGYTF. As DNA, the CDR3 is TGTGCCAGCATCCCGGTCCTTAACTATGGCTACACCTTC.

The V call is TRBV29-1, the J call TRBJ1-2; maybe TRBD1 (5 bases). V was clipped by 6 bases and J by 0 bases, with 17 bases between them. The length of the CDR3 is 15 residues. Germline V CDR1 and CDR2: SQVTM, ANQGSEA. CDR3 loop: CSVGTDRGANYGYTF. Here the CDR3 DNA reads TGCAGCGTAGGAACGGATCGGGGGGCTAACTATGGCTACACCTTC.

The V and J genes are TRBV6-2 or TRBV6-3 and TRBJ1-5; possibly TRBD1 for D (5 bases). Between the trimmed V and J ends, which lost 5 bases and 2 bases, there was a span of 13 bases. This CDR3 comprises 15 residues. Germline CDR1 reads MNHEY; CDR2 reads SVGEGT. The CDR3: CASSDQGVGNQPQHF. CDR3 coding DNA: TGTGCCAGCAGTGACCAGGGAGTGGGCAATCAGCCCCAGCATTTT.

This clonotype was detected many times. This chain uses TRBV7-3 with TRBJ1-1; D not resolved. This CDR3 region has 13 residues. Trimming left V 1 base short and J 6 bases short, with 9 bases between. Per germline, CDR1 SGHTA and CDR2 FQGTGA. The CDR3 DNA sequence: TGTGCCAGCAGCTTAAATTGGAGGGCTGAAGCTTTCTTT. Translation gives CASSLNWRAEAFF.

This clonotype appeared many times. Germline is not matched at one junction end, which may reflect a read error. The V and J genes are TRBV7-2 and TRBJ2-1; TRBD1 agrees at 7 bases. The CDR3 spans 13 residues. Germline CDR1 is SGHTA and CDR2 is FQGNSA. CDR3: CASSRGNRQGQTF. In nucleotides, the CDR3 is TGTGCCAGCAGCCGTGGAAACCGGCAGGGACAGACTTTC.

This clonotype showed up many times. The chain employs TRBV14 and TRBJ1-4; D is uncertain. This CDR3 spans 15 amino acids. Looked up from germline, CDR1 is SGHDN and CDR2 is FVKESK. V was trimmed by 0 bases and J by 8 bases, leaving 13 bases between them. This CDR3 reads CASSQDGDYEEKLFF. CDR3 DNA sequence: TGTGCCAGCAGCCAAGATGGGGATTATGAGGAAAAACTGTTTTTT. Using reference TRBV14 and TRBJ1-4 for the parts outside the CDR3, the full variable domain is EAGVTQFPSHSVIEKGQTVTLRCDPISGHDNLYWYRRVMGKEIKFLLHFVKESKQDESGMPNNRFLAERTGGTYSTLKVQPAELEDSGVYFCASSQDGDYEEKLFFGSGTQLSVL.

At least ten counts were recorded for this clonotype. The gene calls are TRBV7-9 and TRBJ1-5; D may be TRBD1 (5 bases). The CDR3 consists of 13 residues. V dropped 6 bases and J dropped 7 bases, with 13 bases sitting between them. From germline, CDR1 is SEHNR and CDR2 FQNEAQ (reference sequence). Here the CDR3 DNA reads TGTGCCAGCAGGGCTGGGGACGGGCAGCCCCAGCATTTT. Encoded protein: CASRAGDGQPQHF.

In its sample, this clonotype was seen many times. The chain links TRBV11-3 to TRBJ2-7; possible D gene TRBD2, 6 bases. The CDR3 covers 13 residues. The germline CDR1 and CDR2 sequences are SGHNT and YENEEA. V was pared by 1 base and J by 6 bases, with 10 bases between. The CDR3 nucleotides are TGTGCCAGCAGCTTAGGTGGAGGGGCCGAGCAGTACTTC. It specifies CASSLGGGAEQYF.

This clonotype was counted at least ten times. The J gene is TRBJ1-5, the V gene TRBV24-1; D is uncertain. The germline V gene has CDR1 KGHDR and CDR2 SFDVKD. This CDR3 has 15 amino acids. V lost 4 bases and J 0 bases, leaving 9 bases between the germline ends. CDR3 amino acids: CATSEGSFSNQPQHF. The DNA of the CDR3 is TGTGCCACCAGTGAAGGGTCTTTTAGCAATCAGCCCCAGCATTTT.

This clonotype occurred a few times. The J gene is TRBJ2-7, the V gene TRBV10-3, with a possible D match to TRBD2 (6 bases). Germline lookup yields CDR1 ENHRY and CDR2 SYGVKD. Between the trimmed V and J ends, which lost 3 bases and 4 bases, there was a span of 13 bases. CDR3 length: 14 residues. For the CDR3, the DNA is TGTGCCATCAGTGACGGAGGGACCCAATACGAGCAGTACTTC. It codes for CAISDGGTQYEQYF.

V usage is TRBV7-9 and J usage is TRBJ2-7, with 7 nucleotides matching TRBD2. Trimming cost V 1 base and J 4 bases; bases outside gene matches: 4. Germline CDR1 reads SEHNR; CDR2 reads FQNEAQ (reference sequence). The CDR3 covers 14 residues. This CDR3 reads CASSLGLAVYEQYF. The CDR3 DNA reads TGTGCCAGCAGCTTAGGGCTAGCGGTTTACGAGCAGTACTTC.

CDR3 loop: CSASRDGGHF. The CDR3 DNA sequence: TGCAGTGCTAGCCGGGATGGTGGGCATTTT. The V and J genes are TRBV20-1 and TRBJ1-5; D gene ambiguous. CDR3 size: 10 residues. Germline CDR1 is DFQATT and CDR2 is SNEGSKA (reference sequence). V dropped 3 bases and J dropped 15 bases, with 12 bases sitting between them.

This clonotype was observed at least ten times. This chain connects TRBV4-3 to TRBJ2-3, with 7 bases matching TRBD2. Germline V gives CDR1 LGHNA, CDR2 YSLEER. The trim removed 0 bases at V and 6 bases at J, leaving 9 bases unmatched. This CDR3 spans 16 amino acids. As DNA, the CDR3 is TGCGCCAGCAGCCAAGATTTAAGCGGGGCATGGGATACGCAGTATTTT. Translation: CASSQDLSGAWDTQYF.

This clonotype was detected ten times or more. CDR3 DNA sequence: TGTGCCAGCAGTCTCCGGGACCGCTATGGCTACACCTTC. It specifies CASSLRDRYGYTF. The chain uses TRBV2 and TRBJ1-2; possibly TRBD1 for D (5 bases). The germline V gene has CDR1 SNHLY and CDR2 FYNNEI. This CDR3 contains 13 residues. Trimming stripped 5 bases from V and 4 bases from J, with 11 bases between.

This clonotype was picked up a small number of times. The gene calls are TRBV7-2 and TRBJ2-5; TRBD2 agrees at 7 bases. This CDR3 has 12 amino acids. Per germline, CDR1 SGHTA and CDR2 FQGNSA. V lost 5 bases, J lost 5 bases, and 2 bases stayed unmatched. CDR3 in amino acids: CASSGTMETQYF. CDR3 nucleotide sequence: TGTGCCAGCAGCGGGACTATGGAGACCCAGTACTTC.

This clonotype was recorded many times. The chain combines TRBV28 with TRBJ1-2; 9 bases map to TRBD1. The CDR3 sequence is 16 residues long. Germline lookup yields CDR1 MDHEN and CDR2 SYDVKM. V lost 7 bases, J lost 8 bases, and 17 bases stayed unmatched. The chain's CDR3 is CASNFGGQGAYGGYTF. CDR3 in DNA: TGTGCCAGCAACTTTGGGGGACAGGGAGCCTATGGAGGCTACACCTTC.

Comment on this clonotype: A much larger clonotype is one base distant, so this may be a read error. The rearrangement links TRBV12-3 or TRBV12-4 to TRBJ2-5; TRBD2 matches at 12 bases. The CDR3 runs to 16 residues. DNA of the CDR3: TGTGCCAGCAGTTTGAAACTAGCGGGGGGTCTGGAGACCCAGCACTTC. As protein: CASSLKLAGGLETQHF.

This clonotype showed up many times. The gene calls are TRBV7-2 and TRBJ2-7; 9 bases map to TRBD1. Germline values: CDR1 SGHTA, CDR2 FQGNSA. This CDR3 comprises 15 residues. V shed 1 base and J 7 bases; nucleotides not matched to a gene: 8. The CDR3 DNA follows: TGTGCCAGCAGCTTAGTACTACAGGGGGCGCTTGAGCAGTACTTC. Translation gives CASSLVLQGALEQYF.

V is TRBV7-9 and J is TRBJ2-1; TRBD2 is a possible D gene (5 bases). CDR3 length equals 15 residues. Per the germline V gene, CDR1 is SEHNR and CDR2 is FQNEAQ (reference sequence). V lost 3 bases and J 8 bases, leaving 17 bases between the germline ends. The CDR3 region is CASSLDSGRRHEQFF. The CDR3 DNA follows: TGTGCCAGCAGCTTGGACTCAGGCCGGAGGCATGAGCAGTTCTTC. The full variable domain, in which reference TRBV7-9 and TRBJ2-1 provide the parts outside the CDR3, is DTGVSQNPRHKITKRGQNVTFRCDPISEHNRLYWYRQTLGQGPEFLTYFQNEAQLEKSRLLSDRFSAERPKGSFSTLEIQRTEQGDSAMYLCASSLDSGRRHEQFFGPGTRLTVL.

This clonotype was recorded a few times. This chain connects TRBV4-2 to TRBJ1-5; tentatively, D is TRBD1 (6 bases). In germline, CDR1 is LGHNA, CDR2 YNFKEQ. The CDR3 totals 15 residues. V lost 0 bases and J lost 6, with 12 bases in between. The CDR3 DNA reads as TGTGCCAGCAGCCAAGAGGGTACAGGGACTCAGCCCCAGCATTTT. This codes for CASSQEGTGTQPQHF.

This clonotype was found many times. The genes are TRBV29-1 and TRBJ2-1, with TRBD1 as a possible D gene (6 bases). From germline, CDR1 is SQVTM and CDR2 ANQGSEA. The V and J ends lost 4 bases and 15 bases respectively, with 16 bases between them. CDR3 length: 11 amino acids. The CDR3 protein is CSVVPLVGAFF. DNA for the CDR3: TGCAGCGTTGTCCCCCTAGTGGGGGCGTTCTTC.

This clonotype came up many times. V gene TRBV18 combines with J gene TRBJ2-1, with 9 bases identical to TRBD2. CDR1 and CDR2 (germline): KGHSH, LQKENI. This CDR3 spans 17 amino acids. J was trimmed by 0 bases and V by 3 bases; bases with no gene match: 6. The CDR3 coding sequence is TGTGCCAGCTCACCTTCTAGCGGGACAAGCTCCTACAATGAGCAGTTCTTC. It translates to CASSPSSGTSSYNEQFF.

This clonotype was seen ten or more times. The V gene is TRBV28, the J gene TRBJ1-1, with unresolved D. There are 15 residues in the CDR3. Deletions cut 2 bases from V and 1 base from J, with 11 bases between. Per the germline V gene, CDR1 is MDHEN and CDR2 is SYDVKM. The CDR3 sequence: CASSLNPPGNTEAFF. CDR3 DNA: TGTGCCAGCAGTTTAAACCCCCCGGGGAACACTGAAGCTTTCTTT.